This is a list of T cell receptor beta chains from one sample in a study of human thymus T cells. Only in-frame clones appear in the TCRdb table, and some are missing; sequencing was by immunoSEQ multiplex PCR. This table has around 45,000 clones, over 90% appearing once. The material sequenced was blood. The receptors shown here come from a girl less than two years old with a congenital heart defect but otherwise immunologically healthy. The conserved cysteine and the conserved F or W are not part of the CDR3 here. Expanded clones are given a class, and other clones once, few, many or no size at all.

CDR3aa: ASSYSADRVYGYT
v_gene: TRBV6-6
abundance: once
j_gene: TRBJ1-2

CDR3aa: ASSLTAFYGYT
v_gene: TRBV7-2
abundance: .
j_gene: TRBJ1-2

CDR3aa: ASSQDNRGESQPQH
v_gene: TRBV4-1
abundance: .
j_gene: TRBJ1-5

CDR3aa: ASSLAGPEKLF
v_gene: TRBV5-5
abundance: .
j_gene: TRBJ1-4

CDR3aa: SVASGNVGELF
v_gene: TRBV29-1
abundance: .
j_gene: TRBJ2-2

CDR3aa: ASSPQGTEAF
v_gene: TRBV18
abundance: few
j_gene: TRBJ1-1

CDR3aa: ASSYGGGYT
v_gene: TRBV6-5
abundance: .
j_gene: TRBJ1-2

CDR3aa: ASSPIRASYNEQF
v_gene: TRBV11-2
abundance: .
j_gene: TRBJ2-1

CDR3aa: ASSPGREVTEAF
v_gene: TRBV28
abundance: once
j_gene: TRBJ1-1

CDR3aa: ATSRSGTFLAYEQY
v_gene: TRBV15
abundance: .
j_gene: TRBJ2-7

CDR3aa: ASSESSRINIQY
v_gene: TRBV6-1
abundance: .
j_gene: TRBJ2-4

CDR3aa: SVEAIRGGRDTQY
v_gene: TRBV29-1
abundance: .
j_gene: TRBJ2-3

CDR3aa: ASTQGYEQY
v_gene: TRBV6-1
abundance: .
j_gene: TRBJ2-7

CDR3aa: ASSVLVRGTDTQY
v_gene: TRBV5-4
abundance: .
j_gene: TRBJ2-3

CDR3aa: ASSRVNTGELF
v_gene: TRBV19
abundance: .
j_gene: TRBJ2-2

CDR3aa: ASSPRGTGELF
v_gene: TRBV2
abundance: .
j_gene: TRBJ2-2

CDR3aa: ASSQGREAGGAYNEQF
v_gene: TRBV4-2
abundance: .
j_gene: TRBJ2-1

CDR3aa: ASSLARDTQY
v_gene: TRBV5-1
abundance: .
j_gene: TRBJ2-3

CDR3aa: ASSQAVPGPFTDTQY
v_gene: TRBV4-1
abundance: .
j_gene: TRBJ2-3

CDR3aa: ATSRQGQPQH
v_gene: TRBV15
abundance: .
j_gene: TRBJ1-5

CDR3aa: ASSYSTGGILPAF
v_gene: TRBV6-5
abundance: .
j_gene: TRBJ1-1

CDR3aa: AISDQDRGAKNIQY
v_gene: TRBV10-3
abundance: .
j_gene: TRBJ2-4

CDR3aa: ASSLGLAGDYNEQF
v_gene: TRBV5-4
abundance: .
j_gene: TRBJ2-1

CDR3aa: ASSFELAGGGSYEQY
v_gene: TRBV28
abundance: .
j_gene: TRBJ2-7

CDR3aa: ASNRRWGDRSYNEQF
v_gene: TRBV27
abundance: once
j_gene: TRBJ2-1

CDR3aa: ASSPPGRAMPDTQY
v_gene: TRBV25-1
abundance: .
j_gene: TRBJ2-3

CDR3aa: ASSLSGAVSEAF
v_gene: TRBV28
abundance: once
j_gene: TRBJ1-1

CDR3aa: ASSRRDRGRETQY
v_gene: TRBV18
abundance: .
j_gene: TRBJ2-5

CDR3aa: ASSYSGQGDEQY
v_gene: TRBV5-1
abundance: .
j_gene: TRBJ2-7

CDR3aa: ASSKVGQGASDTQY
v_gene: TRBV21-1
abundance: once
j_gene: TRBJ2-3

CDR3aa: ASIDGLNQPQH
v_gene: TRBV28
abundance: .
j_gene: TRBJ1-5

CDR3aa: ASSDRGLGNTIY
v_gene: TRBV2
abundance: .
j_gene: TRBJ1-3

CDR3aa: ASSFASPYEQY
v_gene: TRBV28
abundance: .
j_gene: TRBJ2-7

CDR3aa: ASSLPGASYTEAF
v_gene: TRBV5-6
abundance: once
j_gene: TRBJ1-1

CDR3aa: ASSPPGVVDTEAF
v_gene: TRBV18
abundance: .
j_gene: TRBJ1-1

CDR3aa: ASSSRLSYEQY
v_gene: TRBV28
abundance: .
j_gene: TRBJ2-7

CDR3aa: ASSLGQYQETQY
v_gene: TRBV5-1
abundance: .
j_gene: TRBJ2-5

CDR3aa: ASSRSGVTDTQY
v_gene: TRBV6-5
abundance: .
j_gene: TRBJ2-3

CDR3aa: ASTKDWGLDEQY
v_gene: TRBV19
abundance: once
j_gene: TRBJ2-7

CDR3aa: ASSQGFSNQPQH
v_gene: TRBV18
abundance: .
j_gene: TRBJ1-5

CDR3aa: ASCPDSTDTQY
v_gene: TRBV9
abundance: .
j_gene: TRBJ2-3

CDR3aa: ASSSILQGARDTQY
v_gene: TRBV5-5
abundance: .
j_gene: TRBJ2-3

CDR3aa: ASSQETVSYEQY
v_gene: TRBV14
abundance: .
j_gene: TRBJ2-7

CDR3aa: ASSEFGRNYEQY
v_gene: TRBV25-1
abundance: .
j_gene: TRBJ2-7

CDR3aa: ASSTSGGRWEY
v_gene: TRBV5-5
abundance: .
j_gene: TRBJ2-7

CDR3aa: ASSQVNKWNTEAF
v_gene: TRBV4-2
abundance: .
j_gene: TRBJ1-1

CDR3aa: ASSHQAGGTDTQY
v_gene: TRBV7-2
abundance: .
j_gene: TRBJ2-3

CDR3aa: ASSPGPRGRSH
v_gene: TRBV18
abundance: .
j_gene: TRBJ2-7

CDR3aa: ASSPPGTGVRTEAF
v_gene: TRBV7-2
abundance: .
j_gene: TRBJ1-1

CDR3aa: SVDRGIFGYT
v_gene: TRBV29-1
abundance: .
j_gene: TRBJ1-2

CDR3aa: ASSFPGQGTTGGELF
v_gene: TRBV7-2
abundance: .
j_gene: TRBJ2-2

CDR3aa: ASSSTGYMAF
v_gene: TRBV5-5
abundance: .
j_gene: TRBJ1-1

CDR3aa: ASSFTPDTQY
v_gene: TRBV7-2
abundance: .
j_gene: TRBJ2-3

CDR3aa: ASSFGQGRNYT
v_gene: TRBV5-1
abundance: .
j_gene: TRBJ1-2

CDR3aa: ATGRENTEAF
v_gene: TRBV5-1
abundance: .
j_gene: TRBJ1-1